The 17 T cell receptor beta chains given below trace back to one sample, sequenced in a study of blood T cells in healthy people across ages. With a J-beta primer mix and a sample-barcoded 5' primer, a second PCR ran about 7 to 12 cycles. TCRdb fed the 5' RACE reads into MiXCR, producing one record per CDR3 protein. The sample yields fewer than 1 million distinct CDR3 sequences, 44% seen once. The sequenced sample consisted of blood. These TCRs come from a man aged 55 to 69 in good health.

In this sample, this clonotype turned up a few times. V usage is TRBV6-2 or TRBV6-3 and J usage is TRBJ2-7; the match to TRBD1 covers 9 bases. Germline values: CDR1 MNHEY, CDR2 SVGEGT. With 8 bases clipped from V and 6 bases from J, the junction kept 5 bases outside the gene matches. The CDR3 contains 12 residues. CDR3 sequence: CASGDRAPEQYF. CDR3 coding DNA: TGTGCCAGCGGGGACAGGGCCCCCGAGCAGTACTTC.

This chain links TRBV4-2 with TRBJ2-7; possibly TRBD2 for D (6 bases). Trimming shortened V by 4 bases and J by 7 bases, and 14 bases separated the two germline ends. Per the germline V gene, CDR1 is LGHNA and CDR2 is YNFKEQ. This CDR3 has 13 amino acids. The CDR3 DNA is TGTGCCAGCAGCCCTCCGGGGGATGGGGAGCAGTACTTC. This sequence encodes CASSPPGDGEQYF.

The chain uses TRBV5-1 and TRBJ2-3; tentatively, D is TRBD1 or TRBD2 (5 bases each). V gave up 4 bases and J gave up 2 bases, with 14 bases separating them. The length of the CDR3 is 15 residues. Germline CDR1 is SGHRS and CDR2 is YFSETQ. CDR3 sequence (DNA): TGCGCCAGCAGCCCCGGGACGGTCCACACAGATACGCAGTATTTT. Translating it yields CASSPGTVHTDTQYF.

The V gene is TRBV20-1, the J gene TRBJ1-6, with D perhaps matching TRBD1 (6 bases). CDR1 and CDR2 (germline): DFQATT, SNEGSKA (reference sequence). The CDR3 length is 14 residues. V was clipped by 3 bases and J by 7 bases, with 13 bases between them. The CDR3 DNA reads as TGCAGTGCTAGTCAGGGGTTGGAGAATTCACCCCTCCACTTT. It is translated as CSASQGLENSPLHF.

The CDR3 coding sequence is TGTGCCATCAGTGAGAGGGACGGGAACACTGAAGCTTTCTTT. Amino acids: CAISERDGNTEAFF. The chain recombines TRBV10-3 with TRBJ1-1, with D possibly being TRBD1 (5 bases). Germline V gene data show CDR1 as ENHRY and CDR2 as SYGVKD. With 2 bases removed from V and 1 base from J, the gap between germline ends came to 8 bases. This CDR3 comprises 14 residues.

The chain recombines TRBV4-3 with TRBJ1-5, with D hard to call. Between the trimmed V and J ends, which lost 2 bases and 3 bases, there was a span of 14 bases. Per the germline V gene, CDR1 is LGHNA and CDR2 is YSLEER. This CDR3 has 16 amino acids. CDR3: CASSQTLFPTNQPQHF. Written as DNA, the CDR3 is TGCGCCAGCAGCCAAACCCTTTTTCCAACCAATCAGCCCCAGCATTTT.

This clonotype was seen a few times. This sequence joins TRBV7-2 and TRBJ2-7, with D unresolved. CDR1 SGHTA and CDR2 FQGNSA come from the germline V gene. V lost 6 bases to trimming and J lost 6 bases, with 12 bases between them. The CDR3 is 12 amino acids. DNA of the CDR3: TGTGCCAGCAGGGGGATCTCGGGCGAGCAGTACTTC. It codes for CASRGISGEQYF. The full variable domain, in which reference TRBV7-2 and TRBJ2-7 provide the parts outside the CDR3, is GAGVSQSPSNKVTEKGKDVELRCDPISGHTALYWYRQSLGQGLEFLIYFQGNSAPDKSGLPSDRFSAERTGGSVSTLTIQRTQQEDSAVYLCASRGISGEQYFGPGTRLTVT.

The chain links TRBV27 to TRBJ1-2, with D tentatively TRBD1 (6 bases). CDR1 is MNHEY, CDR2 SMNVEV, per germline (reference sequence). Trimming shortened V by 0 bases and J by 4 bases, and 21 bases separated the two germline ends. CDR3 size: 18 residues. The CDR3, as DNA: TGTGCCAGCAGTTTATCGGGTGTACGGACAGAAGGGACCTATGGCTACACCTTC. Translated: CASSLSGVRTEGTYGYTF.

The chain joins TRBV10-2 to TRBJ2-7; no clear D. Germline CDR1 WSHSY, CDR2 SAAADI. This CDR3 has 15 amino acids. V lost 0 bases, J lost 3 bases, and 12 bases lay in between. For the CDR3, the DNA is TGCGCCAGCAGTGAGTCGCCCTTTGGGGACTACGAGCAGTACTTC. This sequence encodes CASSESPFGDYEQYF.

The chain recombines TRBV20-1 with TRBJ1-5; D not certain. CDR3 length: 12 amino acids. The V and J ends lost 3 bases and 0 bases respectively, with 3 bases between them. Germline lookup yields CDR1 DFQATT and CDR2 SNEGSKA (reference sequence). CDR3 nucleotides: TGCAGTGCTAGTAGTAGCAATCAGCCCCAGCATTTT. It codes for CSASSSNQPQHF.

The chain joins TRBV7-3 to TRBJ2-1; the match to TRBD2 covers 9 bases. V shed 3 bases and J 6 bases; nucleotides not matched to a gene: 6. The CDR3 is 15 amino acids. Germline loops: CDR1 SGHTA, CDR2 FQGTGA. This CDR3 is CASSFFSGGFNEQFF. The CDR3 DNA reads as TGTGCCAGCAGCTTCTTTAGCGGGGGCTTCAATGAGCAGTTCTTC.

In DNA, the CDR3 is TGTGCCAGCAGAGAAGCCGGGATCCAAGAGACCCAGTACTTC. Protein sequence: CASREAGIQETQYF. J is TRBJ2-5 and V is TRBV6-2 or TRBV6-3; D may be TRBD2 (5 bases). The CDR3 has 14 amino acids. V was pared by 6 bases and J by 1 base, with 12 bases between. Germline CDR1 reads MNHEY; CDR2 reads SVGEGT.

The CDR3 sequence: CSASPARQPGEQFF. CDR3 in DNA: TGCAGTGCTTCCCCTGCTAGACAACCCGGCGAGCAGTTCTTC. V usage is TRBV20-1 and J usage is TRBJ2-1; D ambiguous. V lost 5 bases, J lost 10 bases, and 21 bases lay in between. Germline CDR1 is DFQATT and CDR2 is SNEGSKA (reference sequence). This CDR3 region has 14 residues.

The chain links TRBV7-9 to TRBJ2-5, with D unclear. This CDR3 has 13 residues. Trimming cost V 5 bases and J 2 bases, with 9 bases left between them. Germline V gives CDR1 SEHNR, CDR2 FQNEAQ (reference sequence). The CDR3 DNA reads as TGTGCCAGCAGCCAACCTCCTCAAGAGACCCAGTACTTC. Protein: CASSQPPQETQYF.

This clonotype was picked up a small number of times. V usage is TRBV3-1 and J usage is TRBJ2-2; 7 nucleotides line up with TRBD2. The V segment lost 3 bases and the J segment 9 bases; nucleotides outside the gene matches: 13. This CDR3 contains 16 residues. Germline assignment: CDR1 LGHDT and CDR2 YNNKEL (reference sequence). The CDR3, as DNA: TGTGCCAGCAGCCAGTTGGGCGGGGGAGGTCCCAGGGAGCTGTTTTTT. Its translation: CASSQLGGGGPRELFF. The full variable domain, rest sourced from reference TRBV3-1 and TRBJ2-2, is DTAVSQTPKYLVTQMGNDKSIKCEQNLGHDTMYWYKQDSKKFLKIMFSYNNKELIINETVPNRFSPKSPDKAHLNLHINSLELGDSAVYFCASSQLGGGGPRELFFGEGSRLTVL.

CDR3 sequence (DNA): TGCAGTGCTAGAAAGGAGTCTCCTAATTCACCCCTCCACTTT. Encoded protein: CSARKESPNSPLHF. V is TRBV20-1 and J is TRBJ1-6; D unclear. This CDR3 is 14 amino acids long. Germline V lookup: CDR1 DFQATT, CDR2 SNEGSKA (reference sequence). V lost 2 bases, J lost 6 bases, and 11 bases lay in between.

The table lists this clonotype with a count of one. This chain joins TRBV9 and TRBJ2-5; D is possibly TRBD1 or TRBD2 (6 bases each). The DNA end is a closer match to TRBJ2-7, so the J assignment may be wrong. Germline CDR1 SGDLS, CDR2 YYNGEE. CDR3 length equals 14 residues. Written as DNA, the CDR3 is TGTGCCAGCAGCGCCGGGGGCTCCGGTGCCGAGCAGTACTTC. It translates to CASSAGGSGAEQYF.